This T cell receptor beta chain was obtained from a study of OX40 agonist ivuxolimab in advanced cancers. Study-wide context: Enrollees could have had prior anti-PD-1, anti-PD-L1 or anti-CTLA-4 therapy, which about 40% had received.

Sequencing was performed with immunoSEQ multiplex PCR; in TCRdb, only in-frame clones are kept and a portion is missing. In the table there are about 83,000 clones, around 80% of which are singletons. The germline V gene has CDR1 SGDLS and CDR2 YYNGEE. V was trimmed by 0 bases and J by 1 base, leaving 10 bases between them. The CDR3 consists of 15 residues. Study-level findings and limits: In CD8+ T cells, expanded clones were on average more numerous than in CD4+.

Points on this clone: The target antigen is unknown.

The starting material was CD4+ or CD8+ T cells sorted from blood, obtained in a trial of the OX40 agonist ivuxolimab. The rearrangement links TRBV9 to TRBJ2-5; D remains unclear. The receptor was isolated from an adult with an advanced solid tumor such as melanoma, head and neck, liver or kidney cancer. The CDR3 region is CASSVGVPSQETQYF. The CDR3 bases are TGTGCCAGCAGCGTAGGGGTCCCCTCCCAAGAGACCCAGTACTTC.